The 27 T cell receptor beta chains given below trace back to one sample, sequenced in a study of blood T cell repertoires in COVID-19. TCRdb's table, derived via immunoSEQ multiplex PCR, lists solely in-frame clones and lacks some. Seen here are under 30,000 clones, around 87% observed once, and the top ten hold 7.5% to 8.5%. Sequencing input: peripheral blood. The receptors originated from a man between 45 and 60 years old with active COVID-19.

The chain is built from TRBV15 and TRBJ1-2; no definite D call. Germline lookup yields CDR1 LNHNV and CDR2 YYDKDF (reference sequence). The V end lost 0 bases, the J end lost 1 base, and 9 bases lay between the germline ends. CDR3 size: 15 residues. The CDR3 DNA follows: TGTGCCACCAGCAGAGATCCTACCTATAACTATGGCTACACCTTC. Translation gives CATSRDPTYNYGYTF.

The chain joins TRBV2 to TRBJ2-7; D is perhaps TRBD2 (5 bases). The CDR3 length is 13 residues. V was clipped by 4 bases and J by 3 bases, with 10 bases between them. The germline gives CDR1 SNHLY, CDR2 FYNNEI. The DNA of the CDR3 is TGTGCCAGCAGTGTCCGCAGCGGCTACGAGCAGTACGTC. It specifies CASSVRSGYEQYV.

The J gene is TRBJ1-1, the V gene TRBV6-2 or TRBV6-3; D uncertain. V shed 5 bases and J shed 1 base, with 5 bases lying between them. Germline V lookup: CDR1 MNHEY, CDR2 SVGEGT. This CDR3 spans 12 amino acids. The CDR3 sequence is CASSPKNTEAFF. CDR3 coding DNA: TGTGCCAGCAGTCCCAAGAACACTGAAGCTTTCTTT.

J is TRBJ1-3 and V is TRBV7-9, with 10 bases matching TRBD1. The CDR3 extends over 15 amino acids. The J segment lost 2 bases and the V segment lost 8 bases, leaving 6 bases of the junction unmatched. Germline V lookup: CDR1 SEHNR, CDR2 FQNEAQ (reference sequence). The CDR3 coding sequence is TGTGCCAGCCGGGACAGGGGAGGTCCTGGAAACACCATATATTTT. It specifies CASRDRGGPGNTIYF.

The chain couples TRBV11-2 to TRBJ2-1; the match to TRBD1 covers 9 bases. With 5 bases clipped from V and 7 bases from J, the junction kept 6 bases outside the gene matches. This CDR3 spans 14 amino acids. In germline, CDR1 is SGHAT, CDR2 FQNNGV. In DNA form, the CDR3 reads TGTGCCAGCAGCCGGGACAGGGTAGCGAATGAGCAGTTCTTC. Protein: CASSRDRVANEQFF.

The chain couples TRBV5-1 to TRBJ1-3, with 8 positions matching TRBD1. Per the germline V gene, CDR1 is SGHRS and CDR2 is YFSETQ. V gave up 3 bases and J gave up 0 bases; unmatched junction bases: 5. The CDR3 has 16 residues. The DNA of the CDR3 is TGCGCCAGCAGCTCAGGGACAGGCAGCTCTGGAAACACCATATATTTT. Its translation is CASSSGTGSSGNTIYF.

The V gene is TRBV6-4, the J gene TRBJ1-2; D is ambiguous. The CDR3 is made up of 15 amino acids. Germline lookup yields CDR1 MRHNA and CDR2 SNTAGT. V lost 6 bases and J 6 bases, leaving 20 bases between the germline ends. The CDR3 sequence is CASRKTLTDYNGYTF. Written as DNA, the CDR3 is TGTGCCAGCAGAAAAACCCTGACGGACTACAATGGCTACACCTTC.

The chain combines TRBV2 with TRBJ1-1; perhaps TRBD1 as D (5 bases). Trimming took 4 bases from V and 11 from J, leaving 11 bases between them. The CDR3 sequence is 11 residues long. CDR1 is SNHLY, CDR2 FYNNEI, per germline. This CDR3 reads CASSGGVGAFF. As DNA, the CDR3 is TGTGCCAGCAGTGGGGGGGTAGGGGCTTTCTTT.

The V and J genes are TRBV6-6 and TRBJ1-2; no clear D gene. Trimming took off 10 bases at V and 7 bases at J, with 10 bases between the two ends. The CDR3 has 10 residues. From germline, CDR1 is MNHNY and CDR2 SVGAGI (reference sequence). The CDR3, as DNA: TGTGCCACCTATCGGAGTGGCTACACCTTC. Protein product: CATYRSGYTF.

Concerning this clone itself: In the same sample, other DNA sequences code for this CDR3. This chain links TRBV19 with TRBJ2-7; 11 positions agree with TRBD1. V lost 5 bases and J lost 0; bases outside the gene matches: 6. The CDR3 contains 16 residues. Germline lookup yields CDR1 LNHDA and CDR2 SQIVND (reference sequence). This CDR3 is CASSPPGTGGSYEQYF. The CDR3 DNA is TGTGCCAGTAGTCCCCCCGGGACAGGGGGCTCCTACGAGCAGTACTTC.

J is TRBJ2-1 and V is TRBV11-2; no firm D call. CDR1 is SGHAT, CDR2 FQNNGV, per germline. This CDR3 has 17 residues. V was clipped by 4 bases and J by 3 bases, with 19 bases between them. The CDR3 nucleotides read TGTGCCAGCAGCTCAATTAGACTCCTGATGCGCTACAATGAGCAGTTCTTC. Protein product: CASSSIRLLMRYNEQFF.

The CDR3 bases are TGTGCCAGCAGCCCTATGGGGGGGGATAACGAGCAGTACTTC. The encoded protein is CASSPMGGDNEQYF. The chain is built from TRBV7-8 and TRBJ2-7, with 7 bases that match TRBD2. Germline V gives CDR1 SGHVS, CDR2 FQNEAQ. J gave up 5 bases and V 5 bases, and 9 bases lay outside the gene matches. The length of the CDR3 is 14 residues.

This clone has only a few counts. The rearrangement joins TRBV7-6 to TRBJ1-4; D remains ambiguous. Germline CDR1 and CDR2: SGHVS and FNYEAQ. Trimming pared 1 base from V and 8 bases from J, leaving 17 bases between. The CDR3 length is 16 residues. CDR3 nucleotides: TGTGCCAGCAGCTTAGTCAGCCCGAGAGGGAAGGAAAAACTGTTTTTT. Translating it yields CASSLVSPRGKEKLFF.

V and J are TRBV21-1 and TRBJ1-3; TRBD1, as called in the table, went unchecked against the DNA. TRBV21-1 is a recognized pseudogene. The length of the CDR3 is 16 residues. Here the CDR3 reads CASSNGGTDSGNTIYF. In DNA, the CDR3 is TGTGCCAGCAGCAATGGGGGCACCGACTCTGGAAACACCATATATTTT.

The chain couples TRBV19 to TRBJ2-7, with D possibly matching TRBD1 (5 bases). Trimming took off 4 bases at V and 6 bases at J, with 13 bases between the two ends. Germline V gene lookup returns CDR1 LNHDA and CDR2 SQIVND (reference sequence). This CDR3 has 13 amino acids. DNA for the CDR3: TGTGCCAGTAGTACTAGACAGCCTGGCGAGCAGTACTTC. Its protein product is CASSTRQPGEQYF.

The chain couples TRBV24-1 to TRBJ2-5; the match to TRBD1 covers 11 bases. From germline, CDR1 is KGHDR and CDR2 SFDVKD. With 0 bases clipped from V and 1 base from J, the junction kept 3 bases outside the gene matches. The CDR3 contains 17 residues. The CDR3 DNA is TGTGCCACCAGTGATTTGTTCGGGACAGGGGGCCAAGAGACCCAGTACTTC. As protein: CATSDLFGTGGQETQYF.

The V gene is TRBV19, the J gene TRBJ2-2, with 9 bases identical to TRBD1. The CDR3 spans 16 residues. J lost 4 bases, V lost 5 bases, and 8 bases had no gene match. Germline values: CDR1 LNHDA, CDR2 SQIVND (reference sequence). CDR3 DNA: TGTGCCAGTAGTCGGGGGACAGGGCCGATCACCGGGGAGCTGTTTTTT. It translates to CASSRGTGPITGELFF.

The chain uses TRBV7-6 and TRBJ2-7, with 9 bases aligning to TRBD1. Germline V CDR1 and CDR2: SGHVS, FNYEAQ. V gave up 1 base and J gave up 6 bases; unmatched junction bases: 7. This CDR3 is 15 amino acids long. CDR3 in DNA: TGTGCCAGCAGCTTAGGAGGGACAGGGTCCGTCGAGCAGTACTTC. Protein product: CASSLGGTGSVEQYF.

The CDR3 sequence is CASSLTGPGSNEKLFF. CDR3 bases: TGTGCCAGCAGCTTAACAGGCCCCGGGTCTAATGAAAAACTGTTTTTT. The chain employs TRBV11-2 and TRBJ1-4; perhaps TRBD1 as D (5 bases). CDR1 and CDR2 from the germline V gene are SGHAT and FQNNGV. This CDR3 has 16 residues. The ends were cut back, 2 bases at V and 3 bases at J, with 13 bases in the middle.

The CDR3 sequence is CASILRYGTGGVYGYTF. The CDR3 DNA reads as TGTGCCAGCATCTTACGTTACGGGACAGGGGGAGTCTATGGCTACACCTTC. The chain links TRBV9 to TRBJ1-2; 11 positions agree with TRBD1. Germline assignment: CDR1 SGDLS and CDR2 YYNGEE. Germline trimming cut 6 bases from V and 4 bases from J; bases unmatched to any gene: 14. There are 17 residues in the CDR3.

The table lists this clone with a few counts. The chain is built from TRBV3-1 (or the pseudogene TRBV3-2) and TRBJ2-7; D is possibly TRBD1 (6 bases). The germline V gene has CDR1 LGHDT and CDR2 YNNKEL (reference sequence). The CDR3 covers 17 residues. Trimming cost V 4 bases and J 2 bases, with 21 bases left between them. CDR3 sequence (DNA): TGTGCCAGCAGCCCGCGAGCACAGGGCCCAATCCCCTACGAGCAGTACTTC. Protein product: CASSPRAQGPIPYEQYF.

The rearrangement joins TRBV5-1 to TRBJ2-1, with TRBD1 matching 10 bases. CDR3 length: 16 amino acids. Per germline, CDR1 SGHRS and CDR2 YFSETQ. With V trimmed by 4 bases and J by 8 bases, 12 bases remained unmatched. For the CDR3, the DNA is TGCGCCAGCAGCCCAACGGCGGACAGGGGGTTGGATGAGCAGTTCTTC. This encodes CASSPTADRGLDEQFF.

The chain couples TRBV19 to TRBJ1-1; weak D call: TRBD1 (5 bases). The V gene's germline CDR1 is LNHDA and CDR2 SQIVND (reference sequence). The germline V and J ends were trimmed by 3 bases and 1 base, with 15 bases remaining between them. This CDR3 region has 16 residues. The CDR3 DNA is TGTGCCAGTAGTATTGGACCACTGGGGGGGAACACTGAAGCTTTCTTT. It specifies CASSIGPLGGNTEAFF. The full variable domain, with the rest looked up from reference TRBV19 and TRBJ1-1, is DGGITQSPKYLFRKEGQNVTLSCEQNLNHDAMYWYRQDPGQGLRLIYYSQIVNDFQKGDIAEGYSVSREKKESFPLTVTSAQKNPTAFYLCASSIGPLGGNTEAFFGQGTRLTVV.

This clone was counted a single time. The chain employs TRBV14 and TRBJ1-4; tentatively, D is TRBD1 (5 bases). Germline CDR1 reads SGHDN; CDR2 reads FVKESK. Trimming left V 1 base short and J 6 bases short, with 15 bases between. There are 16 residues in the CDR3. CDR3 in amino acids: CASSQATLGGHEKLFF. In DNA, the CDR3 is TGTGCCAGCAGCCAAGCTACCCTCGGGGGACATGAAAAACTGTTTTTT.

This clone has only a few counts. The chain combines TRBV6-5 with TRBJ1-4; D is perhaps TRBD1 (5 bases). Trimming shortened V by 0 bases and J by 10 bases, and 18 bases separated the two germline ends. The CDR3 sequence is 16 residues long. Germline CDR1 MNHEY, CDR2 SVGAGI. The CDR3 region is CASSYSRTGGTVKLFF. In nucleotides, the CDR3 is TGTGCCAGCAGTTACTCGCGGACCGGGGGAACTGTAAAACTGTTTTTT.

V and J are TRBV11-3 and TRBJ2-1, with 10 bases fitting TRBD1. Germline V lookup: CDR1 SGHNT, CDR2 YENEEA. V shed 6 bases, J shed 5 bases, and the junction held 1 base outside the gene matches. The CDR3 spans 13 residues. CDR3 sequence (DNA): TGTGCCAGCAGGGGGACAGGGGACAATGAGCAGTTCTTC. It yields the protein CASRGTGDNEQFF.

The chain has TRBV27 and TRBJ2-7, with TRBD1 as a possible D gene (5 bases). The CDR3 has 13 residues. Germline V lookup: CDR1 MNHEY, CDR2 SMNVEV (reference sequence). With 7 bases removed from V and 4 bases from J, the gap between germline ends came to 14 bases. The CDR3 spells CASKKGATYEQYV. Here the CDR3 DNA reads TGTGCCAGCAAGAAAGGGGCTACTTACGAGCAGTACGTC.